This T cell receptor (beta chain) was retrieved from a study of blood T cell repertoires in COVID-19. Study summary: Samples came from the United States, Italy and Spain, spanning acute and convalescent COVID-19. Sources were T cells, B-cell-depleted T cells, or PBMCs; the material itself was cDNA or gDNA.

The CDR3 consists of 14 residues. From germline, CDR1 is MRHNA and CDR2 SNTAGT. With V trimmed by 5 bases and J by 5 bases, 5 bases remained unmatched. The sample holds a few counts of this clone. Per the original data handling: Reference gene primer amplification in the assay estimated nucleated cell counts. Produced via immunoSEQ multiplex PCR; TCRdb's table is partial and in-frame only. The V and J calls and clone size were taken over from that table, and D and trimming were inferred from the DNA. The table shows under 50,000 clones, with more than 70% occurring only once. Sequenced: peripheral blood. The chain couples TRBV6-4 to TRBJ2-1; 8 bases fit TRBD1. The source is a man aged 50 to 59 with active COVID-19. The chain's CDR3 is CASSTDREDNEQFF. The CDR3 nucleotides are TGTGCCAGCAGTACGGACAGGGAAGACAATGAGCAGTTCTTC.